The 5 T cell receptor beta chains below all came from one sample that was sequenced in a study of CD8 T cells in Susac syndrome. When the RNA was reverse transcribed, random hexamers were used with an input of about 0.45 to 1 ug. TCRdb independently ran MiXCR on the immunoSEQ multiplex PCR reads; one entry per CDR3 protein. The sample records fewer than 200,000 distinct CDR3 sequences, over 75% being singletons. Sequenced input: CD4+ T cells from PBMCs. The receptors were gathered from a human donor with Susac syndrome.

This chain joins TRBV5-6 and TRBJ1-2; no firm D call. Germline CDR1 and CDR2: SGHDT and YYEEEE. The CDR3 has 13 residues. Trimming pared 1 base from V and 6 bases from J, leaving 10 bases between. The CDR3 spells CASSLRGSHGYTF. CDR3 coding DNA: TGTGCCAGCAGCTTGAGAGGGTCCCATGGCTACACCTTC.

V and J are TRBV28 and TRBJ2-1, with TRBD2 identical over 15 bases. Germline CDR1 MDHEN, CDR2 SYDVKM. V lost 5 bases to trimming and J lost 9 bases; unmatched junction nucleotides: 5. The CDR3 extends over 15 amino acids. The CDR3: CASSGPGLAGGEQFF. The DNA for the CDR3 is TGTGCCAGCAGTGGGCCGGGACTAGCGGGAGGTGAGCAGTTCTTC.

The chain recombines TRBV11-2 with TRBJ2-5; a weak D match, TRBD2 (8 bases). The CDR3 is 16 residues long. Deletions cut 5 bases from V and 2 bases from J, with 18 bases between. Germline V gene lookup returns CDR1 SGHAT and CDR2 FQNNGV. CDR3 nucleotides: TGTGCCAGCAGCCTAGGGGGCGCGGGGGGACAAGAGACCCAGTACTTC. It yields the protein CASSLGGAGGQETQYF.

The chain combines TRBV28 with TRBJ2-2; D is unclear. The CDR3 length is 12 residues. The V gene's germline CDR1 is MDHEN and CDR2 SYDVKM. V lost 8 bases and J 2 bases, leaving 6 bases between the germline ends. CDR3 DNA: TGTGCCAGCGGTATAAACACCGGGGAGCTGTTTTTT. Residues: CASGINTGELFF.

CDR3 sequence reads: CASSYSGGALSEKLFF. For the CDR3, the DNA is TGTGCCAGCAGTTACTCTGGAGGGGCCCTGAGCGAAAAACTGTTTTTT. V is TRBV6-5 and J is TRBJ1-4; D perhaps matches TRBD1 (5 bases). Germline V gene data show CDR1 as MNHEY and CDR2 as SVGAGI. The V gene lost 0 bases and the J gene lost 8 bases, with 16 bases spanning the gap. There are 16 residues in the CDR3.